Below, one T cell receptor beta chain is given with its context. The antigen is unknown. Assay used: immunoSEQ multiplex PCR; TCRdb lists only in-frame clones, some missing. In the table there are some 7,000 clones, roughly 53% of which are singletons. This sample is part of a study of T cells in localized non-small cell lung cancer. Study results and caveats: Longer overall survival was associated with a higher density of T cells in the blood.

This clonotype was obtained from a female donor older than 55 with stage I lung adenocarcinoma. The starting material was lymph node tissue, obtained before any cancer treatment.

This CDR3 is CASSVEQGVGNQPQHF. In DNA, the CDR3 is TGTGCCAGTAGTGTCGAACAGGGGGTGGGCAATCAGCCCCAGCATTTT. This rearrangement joins TRBV19 to TRBJ1-5; 8 positions match TRBD1. There are 16 residues in the CDR3. Looked up from germline, CDR1 is LNHDA and CDR2 is SQIVND (reference sequence). The junction had 8 bases not matched to a gene; V was cut back by 5 bases and J by 2 bases.